Given below is one TCR beta chain in context. Its specificity is not known. This sample was included in a study of T cell responses to AZD1222 COVID-19 vaccine. Method: immunoSEQ multiplex PCR; TCRdb's copy keeps in-frame clones and lacks some. The sample records about 100,000 clones, more than 85% being singletons. Findings and caveats of the study: The reported proportion of spike-specific TCRs targeting unmutated variant regions was nearly half. Without day 14 samples, only post-peak T cell repertoires were studied.

This clonotype originated in an adult who received the AZD1222 COVID-19 vaccine. This sample comprised peripheral blood, obtained 28 days after the second AZD1222 dose.

The CDR3 DNA reads TGTGCCAGCAGTTACAATCGGGGGACTGAAGCTTTCTTT. Its translation: CASSYNRGTEAFF. This rearrangement joins TRBV6-5 to TRBJ1-1; tentatively, D is TRBD1 (5 bases). Germline V gene lookup returns CDR1 MNHEY and CDR2 SVGAGI. V was pared by 2 bases and J by 5 bases, with 9 bases between. The CDR3 sequence is 13 residues long.